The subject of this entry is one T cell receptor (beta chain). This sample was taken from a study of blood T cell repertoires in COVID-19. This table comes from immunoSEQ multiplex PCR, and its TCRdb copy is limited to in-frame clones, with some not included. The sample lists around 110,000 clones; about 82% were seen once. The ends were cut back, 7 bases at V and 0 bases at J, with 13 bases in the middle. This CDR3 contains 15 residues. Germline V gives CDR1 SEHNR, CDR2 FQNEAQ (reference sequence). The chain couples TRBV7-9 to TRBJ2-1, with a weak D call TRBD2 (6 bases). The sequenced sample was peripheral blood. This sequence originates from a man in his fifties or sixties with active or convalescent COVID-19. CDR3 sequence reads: CASTSGTSSYNEQFF. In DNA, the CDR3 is TGTGCCAGCACGTCCGGGACTTCCTCCTACAATGAGCAGTTCTTC.